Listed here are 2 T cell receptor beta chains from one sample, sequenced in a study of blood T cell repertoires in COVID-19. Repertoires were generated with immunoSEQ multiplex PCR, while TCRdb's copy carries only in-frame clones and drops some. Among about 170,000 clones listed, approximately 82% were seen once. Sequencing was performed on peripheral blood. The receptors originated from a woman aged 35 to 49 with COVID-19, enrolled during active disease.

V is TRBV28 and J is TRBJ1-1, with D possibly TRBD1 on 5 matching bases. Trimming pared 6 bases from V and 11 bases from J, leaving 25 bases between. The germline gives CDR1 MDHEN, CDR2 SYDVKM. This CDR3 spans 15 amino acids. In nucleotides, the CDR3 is TGTGCCAGCAGGCGAACCCCAGCGGGGGGGAGGTGGGCTTTCTTT. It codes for CASRRTPAGGRWAFF.

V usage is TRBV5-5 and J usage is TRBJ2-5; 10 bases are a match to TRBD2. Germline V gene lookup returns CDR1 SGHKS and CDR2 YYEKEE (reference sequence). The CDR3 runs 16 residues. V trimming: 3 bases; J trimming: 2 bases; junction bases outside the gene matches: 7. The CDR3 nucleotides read TGTGCCAGCAGCTGGTCTAGCGGGGGAGGACAAGAGACCCAGTACTTC. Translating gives CASSWSSGGGQETQYF.